A selection of T cell receptor beta chains follows, all from one sample in a study of cytomegalovirus exposure and HLA in healthy donors. The data were produced by immunoSEQ multiplex PCR, yet TCRdb's version contains in-frame clones alone and is incomplete. Among some 270,000 clones listed, 80% were seen once. Sequencing was performed on PBMCs. Receptor source: a girl aged 2 to 9 in good health and CMV-seronegative. The CDR3 runs from the conserved cysteine through the conserved F or W. D genes are given only for firm matches. Clone sizes are given selectively: once, few, many, or a class where the clone is expanded.

clone_size: NA; d_call: NA; j_call: TRBJ1-5; v_call: TRBV28; cdr3_aa: CASRDHRVGYQPQHF
clone_size: NA; d_call: NA; j_call: TRBJ1-2; v_call: TRBV7-6; cdr3_aa: CASSSRSEGRYGYTF
clone_size: NA; d_call: TRBD2; j_call: TRBJ2-7; v_call: TRBV18; cdr3_aa: CASSPPELANSYEQYF
clone_size: NA; d_call: NA; j_call: TRBJ2-7; v_call: TRBV6-5; cdr3_aa: CASSYGGHSYEQYF
clone_size: NA; d_call: NA; j_call: TRBJ2-3; v_call: TRBV9; cdr3_aa: CASSAEAQAGGFIDTQYF
clone_size: NA; d_call: TRBD2; j_call: TRBJ2-1; v_call: TRBV13; cdr3_aa: CASSFWDYNYNEQFF
clone_size: few; d_call: NA; j_call: TRBJ1-2; v_call: TRBV12-5; cdr3_aa: CASGLVPGYGYTF
clone_size: NA; d_call: NA; j_call: TRBJ1-5; v_call: TRBV27; cdr3_aa: CASSYSSQGSNQPQHF
clone_size: NA; d_call: TRBD1; j_call: TRBJ2-1; v_call: TRBV2; cdr3_aa: CASTGQYNEQFF
clone_size: NA; d_call: TRBD1; j_call: TRBJ1-1; v_call: TRBV9; cdr3_aa: CASSVEQGAGATEAFF
clone_size: NA; d_call: TRBD1; j_call: TRBJ1-2; v_call: TRBV5-6; cdr3_aa: CASSLGDRKSGYTF
clone_size: NA; d_call: TRBD2; j_call: TRBJ2-2; v_call: TRBV19; cdr3_aa: CASSDYLAGGFTGELFF
clone_size: NA; d_call: TRBD2; j_call: TRBJ2-7; v_call: TRBV7-9; cdr3_aa: CASSTWTSQTYEQYF
clone_size: NA; d_call: NA; j_call: TRBJ2-3; v_call: TRBV5-1; cdr3_aa: CASSLGPEKSGTDTQYF
clone_size: NA; d_call: NA; j_call: TRBJ2-1; v_call: TRBV9; cdr3_aa: CASSVGPSDYNEQFF
clone_size: once; d_call: NA; j_call: TRBJ2-2; v_call: TRBV28; cdr3_aa: CASSLLGRGGNTGELFF
clone_size: NA; d_call: NA; j_call: TRBJ2-1; v_call: TRBV5-6; cdr3_aa: CASSLGAVEQFF
clone_size: NA; d_call: TRBD2; j_call: TRBJ2-7; v_call: TRBV5-6; cdr3_aa: CASTKGRGDHEQYF
clone_size: NA; d_call: NA; j_call: TRBJ2-1; v_call: TRBV27; cdr3_aa: CASSLRPQGYEQFF
clone_size: NA; d_call: NA; j_call: TRBJ2-6; v_call: TRBV7-9; cdr3_aa: CARSRYRDASSGANVLTF
clone_size: NA; d_call: NA; j_call: TRBJ2-1; v_call: TRBV15; cdr3_aa: CATSRAGRGAYNEQFF
clone_size: NA; d_call: TRBD1; j_call: TRBJ2-1; v_call: TRBV28; cdr3_aa: CATADPGQGAGEQFF
clone_size: NA; d_call: NA; j_call: TRBJ1-1; v_call: TRBV28; cdr3_aa: CASSPSKQGSDTEAFF
clone_size: NA; d_call: NA; j_call: TRBJ2-2; v_call: TRBV15; cdr3_aa: CATSRRTPAERDTGELFF
clone_size: NA; d_call: NA; j_call: TRBJ2-7; v_call: TRBV11-2; cdr3_aa: CASSLGRVRRDEQYF
clone_size: NA; d_call: NA; j_call: TRBJ2-3; v_call: TRBV5-1; cdr3_aa: CASSKGESQGDTQYF
clone_size: NA; d_call: TRBD1; j_call: NA; v_call: TRBV18; cdr3_aa: CASSVGDSGYEQYF
clone_size: NA; d_call: NA; j_call: TRBJ2-5; v_call: TRBV4-1; cdr3_aa: CASSQDGGAQYF
clone_size: NA; d_call: TRBD2; j_call: TRBJ2-5; v_call: TRBV7-6; cdr3_aa: CASSLATSGIQYQETQYF
clone_size: NA; d_call: NA; j_call: TRBJ2-7; v_call: TRBV5-6; cdr3_aa: CASSSGAAYEQYF
clone_size: NA; d_call: TRBD2; j_call: TRBJ2-3; v_call: TRBV7-4; cdr3_aa: CASSLGLAGVPSTDTQYF
clone_size: once; d_call: TRBD2; j_call: TRBJ2-1; v_call: TRBV13; cdr3_aa: CASSPRLAGGSYNEQFF
clone_size: few; d_call: TRBD2; j_call: TRBJ2-1; v_call: TRBV14; cdr3_aa: CASSQDWRLAGINEQFF
clone_size: NA; d_call: TRBD2; j_call: TRBJ2-2; v_call: TRBV4-2; cdr3_aa: CASSQESGLAGNTGELFF
clone_size: once; d_call: NA; j_call: TRBJ2-1; v_call: TRBV27; cdr3_aa: CASSSDLGGRASIF
clone_size: NA; d_call: TRBD1; j_call: TRBJ1-2; v_call: TRBV5-4; cdr3_aa: CASSLGDRPYGYTF
clone_size: NA; d_call: NA; j_call: TRBJ2-5; v_call: TRBV4-2; cdr3_aa: CASSQALGEQETQYF